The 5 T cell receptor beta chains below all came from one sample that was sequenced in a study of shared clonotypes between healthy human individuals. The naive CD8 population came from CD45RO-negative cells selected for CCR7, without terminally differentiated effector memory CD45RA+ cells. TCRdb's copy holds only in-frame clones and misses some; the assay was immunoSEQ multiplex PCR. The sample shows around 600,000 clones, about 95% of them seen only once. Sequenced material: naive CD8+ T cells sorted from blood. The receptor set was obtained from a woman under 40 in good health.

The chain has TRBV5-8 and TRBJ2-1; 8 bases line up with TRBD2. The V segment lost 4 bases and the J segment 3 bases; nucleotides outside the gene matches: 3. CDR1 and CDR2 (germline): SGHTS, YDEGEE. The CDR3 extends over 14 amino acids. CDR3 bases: TGTGCCAGCAGCCGCGGGAGGTACTACAATGAGCAGTTCTTC. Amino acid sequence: CASSRGRYYNEQFF.

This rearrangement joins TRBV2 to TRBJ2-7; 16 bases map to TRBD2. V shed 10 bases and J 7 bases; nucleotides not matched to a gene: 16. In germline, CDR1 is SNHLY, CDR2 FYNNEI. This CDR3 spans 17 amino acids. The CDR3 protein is CAIALGTSGRAGGEQYF. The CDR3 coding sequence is TGTGCCATCGCCCTCGGGACTAGCGGGAGGGCTGGCGGGGAGCAGTACTTC.

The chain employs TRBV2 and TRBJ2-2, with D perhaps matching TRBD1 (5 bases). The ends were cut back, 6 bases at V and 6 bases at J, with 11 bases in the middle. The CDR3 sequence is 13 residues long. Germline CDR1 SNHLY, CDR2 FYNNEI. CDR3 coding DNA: TGTGCCAGCAGGCAGGGCAGTCCCGGGGAGCTGTTTTTT. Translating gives CASRQGSPGELFF.

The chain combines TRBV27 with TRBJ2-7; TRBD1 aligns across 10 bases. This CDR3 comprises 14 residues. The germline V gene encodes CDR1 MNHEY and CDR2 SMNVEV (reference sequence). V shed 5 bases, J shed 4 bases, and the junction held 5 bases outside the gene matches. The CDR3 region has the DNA TGTGCCAGCAGTCTCGACAGGGGGCAGTACGAGCAGTACTTC. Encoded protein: CASSLDRGQYEQYF.

The CDR3 DNA reads as TGTGCCAGCAGCTCCACCCCAGGTATGGCGGGAGAGGGCTACGAGCAGTACTTC. This sequence encodes CASSSTPGMAGEGYEQYF. The chain carries TRBV5-8 and TRBJ2-7; 7 nucleotides match TRBD2. The CDR3 is made up of 18 amino acids. Germline V gene data show CDR1 as SGHTS and CDR2 as YDEGEE. With 3 bases clipped from V and 3 bases from J, the junction kept 18 bases outside the gene matches.